What follows are 24 T cell receptor beta chains derived from one specimen sequenced in a study of CD8+CD57+ T cells in acquired aplastic anemia. Before being chosen for sequencing, patients had shown CD8+CD57+ cell expansion by flow cytometry. The study profiled TCR beta VDJ and CDR3 using genomic DNA as template. TCRdb re-called the reads with MiXCR, one entry per CDR3 protein. The sample has roughly 180,000 distinct CDR3 sequences, approximately 48% seen once. The sequenced material came from sorted CD4+, CD8+, or CD8+CD57+ T cells (not recorded which) from PBMCs. These receptors originate from a human donor with aplastic anemia.

The CDR3 loop reads CASILRGAASPLHF. The DNA of the CDR3 is TGTGCCAGCATCCTAAGGGGGGCGGCTTCACCCCTCCACTTT. This sequence joins TRBV6-1 and TRBJ1-6, with D possibly TRBD1 on 6 matching bases. Germline loops: CDR1 MNHNS, CDR2 SASEGT. V lost 7 bases and J lost 9, with 16 bases in between. The CDR3 consists of 14 residues.

This clonotype has only a few counts. V usage is TRBV19 and J usage is TRBJ1-1; TRBD1 agrees at 7 bases. In germline, CDR1 is LNHDA, CDR2 SQIVND (reference sequence). The CDR3 consists of 12 residues. Trimming took 8 bases from V and 1 from J; bases not matched to a gene: 1. The CDR3 protein is CASGTANTEAFF. The DNA of the CDR3 is TGTGCCAGTGGGACAGCGAACACTGAAGCTTTCTTT.

Turning to this clonotype: A much larger clone differs from this one at a single base, so this may be a read error. The chain carries TRBV6-4 and TRBJ2-1, with TRBD2 matching over 12 bases. The CDR3 has 16 residues. Germline assignment: CDR1 MRHNA and CDR2 SNTAGT. Trimming at V came to 2 bases and at J to 6 bases, leaving 5 bases not matched to a gene. CDR3 protein: CASSDGASGGANEQFF. As DNA, the CDR3 is TGTGCCAGCAGTGACGGGGCTAGCGGGGGGGCCAATGAGCAGTTCTTC.

V and J are TRBV6-2 or TRBV6-3 and TRBJ2-2; D is unclear. The CDR3 length is 12 residues. Per the germline V gene, CDR1 is MNHEY and CDR2 is SVGEGT. Trimming stripped 8 bases from V and 3 bases from J, with 7 bases between. The CDR3 coding sequence is TGTGCCAGCGGTGGGGACACCGGGGAGCTGTTTTTT. Protein sequence: CASGGDTGELFF.

This clonotype was counted many times. The chain combines TRBV24-1 with TRBJ2-2; D unclear. V was cut by 7 bases and J by 5 bases, with 10 bases left in between. The CDR3 covers 13 residues. Germline CDR1 KGHDR, CDR2 SFDVKD. CDR3 sequence: CATRTDLTGELFF. Here the CDR3 DNA reads TGTGCCACCAGGACGGATTTGACCGGGGAGCTGTTTTTT.

This chain joins TRBV6-4 and TRBJ2-3; D gene uncertain. The ends were cut back, 4 bases at V and 11 bases at J, with 16 bases in the middle. Germline assignment: CDR1 MRHNA and CDR2 SNTAGT. The CDR3 spans 13 residues. The CDR3 loop is CASSGTDNNEQYF. The CDR3 DNA sequence: TGTGCCAGCAGTGGGACGGATAACAATGAGCAGTATTTT.

This sequence joins TRBV10-3 and TRBJ2-7, with 11 bases matching TRBD1. The CDR3 is made up of 14 amino acids. Germline lookup yields CDR1 ENHRY and CDR2 SYGVKD. The J segment lost 4 bases and the V segment lost 8 bases, leaving 7 bases of the junction unmatched. The chain's CDR3 is CAISLGTGGYEQYF. The CDR3 nucleotides read TGTGCCATCTCTCTCGGGACAGGGGGTTACGAGCAGTACTTC.

This clonotype has only one observation. The chain is built from TRBV6-2 or TRBV6-3 and TRBJ2-1, with 12 positions matching TRBD1. V was clipped by 2 bases and J by 5 bases; unmatched bases: 4. CDR1 is MNHEY and CDR2 is SVGEGT in the germline V gene. CDR3 length: 16 residues. The CDR3 sequence: CASSYGDRGPNNEQFF. DNA for the CDR3: TGTGCCAGCAGTTACGGGGACAGGGGGCCTAACAATGAGCAGTTCTTC.

This clonotype was observed at least ten times. This chain connects TRBV2 to TRBJ1-2; a weak D match, TRBD1 (6 bases). Germline V lookup: CDR1 SNHLY, CDR2 FYNNEI. This CDR3 comprises 18 residues. The V and J ends lost 3 bases and 2 bases respectively, with 22 bases between them. The CDR3 DNA sequence: TGTGCCAGCAGTGATCCTCAGGGGTATCGTTTGACGAACTATGGCTACACCTTC. Amino acids: CASSDPQGYRLTNYGYTF.

Comment on this clonotype: A read error may explain this, as a much larger clone is one base away. The V and J genes are TRBV12-3 or TRBV12-4 and TRBJ2-3; 8 nucleotides agree with TRBD2. J was trimmed by 1 base and V by 6 bases; bases with no gene match: 0. The CDR3 totals 13 residues. As DNA, the CDR3 is TGTGCCAGCAGACTAGCGGGCACAGATACGCAGTATTTT. Amino acids: CASRLAGTDTQYF.

In this sample, this clonotype turned up a few times. The chain couples TRBV7-9 to TRBJ1-5; D gene uncertain. CDR3 length: 13 residues. The germline gives CDR1 SEHNR, CDR2 FQNEAQ (reference sequence). The V gene lost 5 bases and the J gene lost 5 bases, with 10 bases spanning the gap. CDR3 loop: CASSPSKHQPQHF. The CDR3 bases are TGTGCCAGCAGCCCCTCTAAGCATCAGCCCCAGCATTTT.

The chain uses TRBV6-5 and TRBJ1-1; TRBD1 agrees at 7 bases. The CDR3 is made up of 16 amino acids. V was pared by 2 bases and J by 4 bases, with 10 bases of the junction left unmatched. CDR1 and CDR2 (germline): MNHEY, SVGAGI. CDR3 DNA: TGTGCCAGCAGTTACCCCCCGACAGGGTCCGCCACTGAAGCTTTCTTT. Translation gives CASSYPPTGSATEAFF.

V is TRBV7-9 and J is TRBJ2-2, with D possibly matching TRBD2 (7 bases). The ends were cut back, 8 bases at V and 7 bases at J, with 14 bases in the middle. CDR1 is SEHNR and CDR2 is FQNEAQ in the germline V gene (reference sequence). This CDR3 region has 13 residues. The CDR3 nucleotides read TGTGCCAGCCAAACGGGGGGCGGCGGGGAGCTGTTTTTT. It yields the protein CASQTGGGGELFF.

This clonotype was counted ten times or more. CDR3 bases: TGCGCCAGCAGGCCCACGGAGTCCCGAAATTCACCCCTCCACTTT. Its translation is CASRPTESRNSPLHF. J is TRBJ1-6 and V is TRBV5-1; D unclear. Germline V gives CDR1 SGHRS, CDR2 YFSETQ. Trimming took 5 bases from V and 7 from J, leaving 16 bases between them. The CDR3 consists of 15 residues.

The rearrangement joins TRBV2 to TRBJ2-7, with 7 nucleotides matching TRBD1. Germline lookup yields CDR1 SNHLY and CDR2 FYNNEI. Trimming cost V 8 bases and J 2 bases; bases outside gene matches: 12. The CDR3 spans 15 residues. The CDR3 DNA follows: TGTGCCAGCGAGCCGCTCGCAGGGGGTGCCTACGAGCAGTACTTC. Its translation: CASEPLAGGAYEQYF.

Concerning this clonotype itself: A read error may produce the germline difference seen at one junction end. The V gene is TRBV29-1, the J gene TRBJ2-7, with 9 bases that match TRBD1. Looked up from germline, CDR1 is SQVTM and CDR2 is ANQGSEA. The CDR3 has 11 residues. CDR3 sequence: CSVRTGDEPYF. The CDR3 bases are TGCAGCGTTAGGACAGGGGACGAGCCGTACTTC.

The chain is built from TRBV2 and TRBJ1-5, with TRBD1 as a possible D gene (5 bases). V lost 6 bases to trimming and J lost 0 bases, with 12 bases between them. CDR1 is SNHLY and CDR2 is FYNNEI in the germline V gene. The CDR3 extends over 15 amino acids. The CDR3 sequence: CASRQEGNSNQPQHF. As DNA, the CDR3 is TGTGCCAGCAGACAGGAAGGGAATAGCAATCAGCCCCAGCATTTT.

This clonotype was detected ten times or more. CDR3 loop: CASSLERLTDTQYF. The CDR3 DNA reads TGTGCCAGCAGCTTAGAGCGTCTGACAGATACGCAGTATTTT. The V gene is TRBV7-2, the J gene TRBJ2-3; no clear D. Deletions cut 1 base from V and 3 bases from J, with 8 bases between. Germline-derived CDR1 and CDR2 are SGHTA and FQGNSA. This CDR3 spans 14 amino acids.

This clonotype was recorded a few times. This chain links TRBV3-1 with TRBJ2-5; 10 positions agree with TRBD2. Germline values: CDR1 LGHDT, CDR2 YNNKEL (reference sequence). This CDR3 comprises 16 residues. Trimming took 2 bases from V and 2 from J; bases not matched to a gene: 5. The CDR3 DNA reads TGTGCCAGCAGCCAATCTAGCGGGGGACCTCAAGAGACCCAGTACTTC. Residues: CASSQSSGGPQETQYF.

This clonotype occurred a few times. CDR3 sequence reads: CASSPRTHNEQFF. The CDR3 DNA is TGTGCCAGTAGTCCGAGGACGCACAATGAGCAGTTCTTC. V is TRBV19 and J is TRBJ2-1; D is undetermined. The CDR3 contains 13 residues. Germline-derived CDR1 and CDR2 are LNHDA and SQIVND (reference sequence). The V and J ends lost 5 bases and 5 bases respectively, with 10 bases between them.

The chain joins TRBV11-2 to TRBJ2-1, with 7 bases identical to TRBD2. There are 14 residues in the CDR3. Germline V gives CDR1 SGHAT, CDR2 FQNNGV. V was pared by 1 base and J by 8 bases, with 5 bases of the junction left unmatched. Here the CDR3 DNA reads TGTGCCAGCAGCTTAGGACTAGCATTCGATGAGCAGTTCTTC. As protein: CASSLGLAFDEQFF.

The genes are TRBV5-5 and TRBJ1-4; maybe TRBD1 (5 bases). Trimming cost V 0 bases and J 8 bases, with 17 bases left between them. CDR1 and CDR2 (germline): SGHKS, YYEKEE (reference sequence). This CDR3 comprises 16 residues. For the CDR3, the DNA is TGTGCCAGCAGCTTGGGACTGGGGCAGGTTTCGGAAAAACTGTTTTTT. Translating gives CASSLGLGQVSEKLFF.

This clonotype was picked up many times. V and J are TRBV6-1 and TRBJ2-3; 9 bases line up with TRBD2. Germline CDR1 reads MNHNS; CDR2 reads SASEGT. The CDR3 has 16 amino acids. Trimming at V came to 8 bases and at J to 0 bases, leaving 9 bases not matched to a gene. In nucleotides, the CDR3 is TGTGCCAGCGGACTCGGGACTAGCAGAAGCACAGATACGCAGTATTTT. This gives the protein CASGLGTSRSTDTQYF.

The CDR3 loop reads CATSGLPGQLDEAFF. DNA for the CDR3: TGTGCCACCAGTGGTCTCCCGGGACAGCTGGATGAAGCTTTCTTT. This chain joins TRBV24-1 and TRBJ1-1, with 7 nucleotides matching TRBD1. Per germline, CDR1 KGHDR and CDR2 SFDVKD. The J segment lost 7 bases and the V segment lost 5 bases, leaving 12 bases of the junction unmatched. This CDR3 comprises 15 residues.